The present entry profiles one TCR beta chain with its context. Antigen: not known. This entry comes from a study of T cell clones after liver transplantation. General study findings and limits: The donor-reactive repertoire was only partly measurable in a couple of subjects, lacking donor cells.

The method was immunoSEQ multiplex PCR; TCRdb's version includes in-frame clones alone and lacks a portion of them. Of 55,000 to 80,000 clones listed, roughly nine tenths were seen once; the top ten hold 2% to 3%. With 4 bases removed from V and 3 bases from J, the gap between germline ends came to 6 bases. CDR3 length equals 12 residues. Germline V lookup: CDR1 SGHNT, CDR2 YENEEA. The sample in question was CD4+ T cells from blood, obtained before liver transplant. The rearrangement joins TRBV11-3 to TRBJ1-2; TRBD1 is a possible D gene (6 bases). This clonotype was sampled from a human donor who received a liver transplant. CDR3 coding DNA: TGTGCCAGCAGCTCAGGGGACTATGGCTACACCTTC. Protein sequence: CASSSGDYGYTF.